What follows are 32 T cell receptor beta chains derived from one specimen sequenced in a study of shared clonotypes between healthy human individuals. Libraries were prepared by immunoSEQ multiplex PCR; TCRdb keeps only in-frame clonotypes and omits some of them. Of some 1 million clones in the sample, about 74% were seen once. The sequencing sample was made of memory CD4+ T cells sorted from blood. The subset was: CD45RA-negative fraction. The receptors come from a man younger than 35 in good health.

The DNA of the CDR3 is TGTGCCTGGAGTATATGGACAGGGAGCACTGAAGCTTTCTTT. Its translation: CAWSIWTGSTEAFF. This chain uses TRBV30 with TRBJ1-1; 8 bases map to TRBD1. Germline values: CDR1 GTSNPN, CDR2 SVGIG (reference sequence). Trimming cost V 2 bases and J 4 bases; bases outside gene matches: 6. This CDR3 spans 14 amino acids.

CDR3 bases: TGTGCCAGCAGTTACCGACCAGGGGAGGCTTTCTTT. As protein: CASSYRPGEAFF. The chain combines TRBV6-5 with TRBJ1-1, with D maybe TRBD1 (6 bases). Germline CDR1 reads MNHEY; CDR2 reads SVGAGI. This CDR3 is built from 12 residues. Trimming took off 2 bases at V and 11 bases at J, with 12 bases between the two ends.

The chain links TRBV10-3 to TRBJ2-2; D gene ambiguous. V gave up 0 bases and J gave up 4 bases, with 12 bases separating them. This CDR3 is 16 amino acids long. Looked up from germline, CDR1 is ENHRY and CDR2 is SYGVKD. CDR3 sequence reads: CAISESLHTITGELFF. DNA of the CDR3: TGTGCCATCAGTGAGTCACTACATACCATCACCGGGGAGCTGTTTTTT.

The chain carries TRBV6-1 and TRBJ2-7; the match to TRBD2 covers 7 bases. With 7 bases clipped from V and 0 bases from J, the junction kept 9 bases outside the gene matches. Germline lookup yields CDR1 MNHNS and CDR2 SASEGT. The CDR3 length is 15 residues. In DNA, the CDR3 is TGTGCCAGCAAACAACTAGCGTCGAGCTCCTACGAGCAGTACTTC. Its protein is CASKQLASSSYEQYF.

The CDR3 DNA reads as TGTGCCTGGAGTGTACGGACAGGAGGGTACGAGCAGTACTTC. It encodes CAWSVRTGGYEQYF. This chain connects TRBV30 to TRBJ2-7; the D gene is possibly TRBD1 (7 bases). V was shortened by 0 bases and J by 4 bases, with 13 bases between the two germline ends. The V gene's germline CDR1 is GTSNPN and CDR2 SVGIG (reference sequence). The CDR3 extends over 14 amino acids.

The V gene is TRBV19, the J gene TRBJ1-1, with D possibly TRBD1 on 6 matching bases. CDR1 is LNHDA and CDR2 is SQIVND in the germline V gene (reference sequence). Trimming removed 3 bases from V and 3 bases from J, with 14 bases in between. CDR3 size: 15 residues. CDR3 coding DNA: TGTGCCAGTAGTATGAACAGGGTGGGGGACACTGAAGCTTTCTTT. Amino acid sequence: CASSMNRVGDTEAFF.

In this sample, this clone turned up many times. The chain links TRBV5-8 to TRBJ1-5; 8 bases agree with TRBD1. The CDR3 extends over 17 amino acids. After removal of 1 base from V and 0 bases from J, the junction contained 6 bases not matched to a gene. Per the germline V gene, CDR1 is SGHTS and CDR2 is YDEGEE. Here the CDR3 reads CASSLQTGGHSNQPQHF. CDR3 DNA sequence: TGTGCCAGCAGCTTGCAAACAGGGGGGCATAGCAATCAGCCCCAGCATTTT. Filled out from reference TRBV5-8 and TRBJ1-5, the complete variable domain reads EAGVTQSPTHLIKTRGQQATLRCSPISGHTSVYWYQQALGLGLQFLLWYDEGEERNRGNFPPRFSGRQFPNYSSELNVNALELEDSALYLCASSLQTGGHSNQPQHFGDGTRLSIL.

The V call is TRBV7-9, the J call TRBJ1-1; D is possibly TRBD1 (5 bases). Trimming left V 5 bases short and J 4 bases short, with 11 bases between. This CDR3 region has 13 residues. Per germline, CDR1 SEHNR and CDR2 FQNEAQ (reference sequence). CDR3 in amino acids: CASSKLGGTEAFF. CDR3 sequence (DNA): TGTGCCAGCAGCAAACTGGGGGGCACTGAAGCTTTCTTT.

V and J are TRBV6-5 and TRBJ2-5; possible D gene TRBD2, 5 bases. Per the germline V gene, CDR1 is MNHEY and CDR2 is SVGAGI. V shed 6 bases and J shed 2 bases, with 13 bases lying between them. There are 14 residues in the CDR3. The CDR3 loop reads CASRPQEVQETQYF. For the CDR3, the DNA is TGTGCCAGCAGGCCGCAGGAGGTACAAGAGACCCAGTACTTC.

The CDR3 region has the DNA TGTGCCAGCAGCGTAGCTGAGGGATCCGGTTATGGCTACACCTTC. Translating it yields CASSVAEGSGYGYTF. This chain joins TRBV9 and TRBJ1-2; D unresolved. The CDR3 is made up of 15 amino acids. V lost 0 bases to trimming and J lost 5 bases, with 14 bases between them. Germline V lookup: CDR1 SGDLS, CDR2 YYNGEE.

The chain has TRBV9 and TRBJ2-3, with D perhaps matching TRBD2 (8 bases). This CDR3 is built from 16 residues. Trimming cost V 0 bases and J 4 bases, with 15 bases left between them. CDR1 and CDR2 from the germline V gene are SGDLS and YYNGEE. CDR3 DNA: TGTGCCAGCAGCGTAGAAGGGGGCGGGAGGCCAGATACGCAGTATTTT. Its protein is CASSVEGGGRPDTQYF.

At least ten counts were recorded for this clone. The sample carries other DNA sequences with the same CDR3. The J gene is TRBJ1-4, the V gene TRBV11-2; no reliable D call. Trimming cost V 0 bases and J 4 bases, with 12 bases left between them. Germline V gives CDR1 SGHAT, CDR2 FQNNGV. This CDR3 comprises 16 residues. DNA of the CDR3: TGTGCCAGCAGCTTAGATCGAGGGCCCCGTAATGAAAAACTGTTTTTT. Amino acids: CASSLDRGPRNEKLFF.

This rearrangement joins TRBV10-3 to TRBJ2-7; D might be TRBD1 (6 bases). This CDR3 has 15 residues. Germline lookup yields CDR1 ENHRY and CDR2 SYGVKD. Trimming left V 10 bases short and J 4 bases short, with 23 bases between. CDR3 amino acids: CATTPGTLKNYEQYF. CDR3 DNA sequence: TGTGCCACCACCCCAGGGACATTAAAGAATTACGAGCAGTACTTC.

The J gene is TRBJ2-3, the V gene TRBV6-1; D perhaps matches TRBD1 (7 bases). CDR3 length equals 15 residues. CDR1 MNHNS and CDR2 SASEGT come from the germline V gene. Trimming took 3 bases from V and 4 from J, leaving 14 bases between them. CDR3 coding DNA: TGTGCCAGCAGTGAGACAGGGAGGTATTCAGATACGCAGTATTTT. Encoded protein: CASSETGRYSDTQYF.

There are a few counts of this clone. The V and J genes are TRBV5-6 and TRBJ2-5, with 7 bases that match TRBD2. Germline V gene sequence: CDR1 SGHDT, CDR2 YYEEEE. V was clipped by 7 bases and J by 4 bases; unmatched bases: 19. The CDR3 is 17 residues long. CDR3 in amino acids: CASLSRAREWLLETQYF. As DNA, the CDR3 is TGTGCCAGCCTCTCACGAGCGCGGGAGTGGCTTTTAGAGACCCAGTACTTC.

The CDR3 nucleotides are TGCGCCAGCAGTGAGTCGAGAGCACTGGGCAATCAGCCCCAGCATTTT. Encoded protein: CASSESRALGNQPQHF. The chain has TRBV10-2 and TRBJ1-5; D uncertain. The V gene's germline CDR1 is WSHSY and CDR2 SAAADI. CDR3 length: 16 amino acids. V was shortened by 0 bases and J by 2 bases, with 11 bases between the two germline ends.

V gene TRBV6-1 combines with J gene TRBJ1-2; D remains ambiguous. The ends were cut back, 6 bases at V and 4 bases at J, with 6 bases in the middle. The CDR3 contains 11 residues. Germline V gene data show CDR1 as MNHNS and CDR2 as SASEGT. This chain's CDR3 is CASRRAYGYTF. DNA for the CDR3: TGTGCCAGCAGGAGAGCCTATGGCTACACCTTC.

DNA for the CDR3: TGTGCCTGGAGCCGCGAGGGACGGGCTTTCTTT. It codes for CAWSREGRAFF. This chain connects TRBV30 to TRBJ1-1, with D possibly being TRBD1 (5 bases). Trimming took 3 bases from V and 11 from J, leaving 13 bases between them. The germline V gene encodes CDR1 GTSNPN and CDR2 SVGIG (reference sequence). This CDR3 has 11 amino acids.

This clone was found a few times. This sequence joins TRBV27 and TRBJ1-6, with D possibly being TRBD1 (6 bases). The CDR3 extends over 16 amino acids. Germline CDR1 and CDR2: MNHEY and SMNVEV (reference sequence). The V end was cut by 1 base, the J end by 7 bases, with 14 bases between. CDR3 sequence (DNA): TGTGCCAGCAGTTTATATCGGGGACAATCGAATTCACCCCTCCACTTT. Its protein product is CASSLYRGQSNSPLHF.

The chain employs TRBV11-2 and TRBJ1-1; unclear D gene. Trimming took 0 bases from V and 1 from J, leaving 18 bases between them. Germline loops: CDR1 SGHAT, CDR2 FQNNGV. This CDR3 contains 18 residues. The CDR3 DNA is TGTGCCAGCAGCTTAGATCGGTGGCCCCCTGGTAGGAACACTGAAGCTTTCTTT. Amino acid sequence: CASSLDRWPPGRNTEAFF.

CDR3 amino acids: CATQKGGQNYGYTF. The CDR3 DNA is TGTGCCACTCAAAAAGGCGGGCAGAACTATGGCTACACCTTC. The rearrangement links TRBV6-5 to TRBJ1-2; D is uncertain. The V and J ends lost 10 bases and 2 bases respectively, with 17 bases between them. CDR1 is MNHEY and CDR2 is SVGAGI in the germline V gene. CDR3 length equals 14 residues.

The rearrangement links TRBV7-3 to TRBJ2-3; 7 bases align to TRBD2. The CDR3 extends over 15 amino acids. Germline V gene sequence: CDR1 SGHTA, CDR2 FQGTGA. Germline trimming cut 2 bases from V and 1 base from J; bases unmatched to any gene: 3. The CDR3 loop is CASSLGGGGTDTQYF. The CDR3 DNA sequence: TGTGCCAGCAGCTTAGGTGGGGGGGGCACAGATACGCAGTATTTT. Full variable domain (rest looked up from reference TRBV7-3 and TRBJ2-3): GAGVSQTPSNKVTEKGKYVELRCDPISGHTALYWYRQSLGQGPEFLIYFQGTGAADDSGLPNDRFFAVRPEGSVSTLKIQRTERGDSAVYLCASSLGGGGTDTQYFGPGTRLTVL.

The chain uses TRBV9 and TRBJ1-1; D is unresolved. The germline V gene encodes CDR1 SGDLS and CDR2 YYNGEE. Between the trimmed V and J ends, which lost 0 bases and 7 bases, there was a span of 13 bases. This CDR3 spans 14 amino acids. CDR3 bases: TGTGCCAGCAGCGTAGTCGGGGATTATGGTGAAGCTTTCTTT. Its translation: CASSVVGDYGEAFF.

CDR3 sequence reads: CASSFLNGELFF. The CDR3 nucleotides are TGTGCCAGCAGCTTCTTAAACGGGGAGCTGTTTTTT. The rearrangement joins TRBV11-2 to TRBJ2-2; no firm D call. V was trimmed by 3 bases and J by 7 bases, leaving 6 bases between them. CDR3 length equals 12 residues. Germline values: CDR1 SGHAT, CDR2 FQNNGV.

The V and J genes are TRBV6-5 and TRBJ1-1, with a weak D call TRBD1 (5 bases). The CDR3 is made up of 15 amino acids. Germline CDR1 reads MNHEY; CDR2 reads SVGAGI. V was pared by 5 bases and J by 5 bases, with 18 bases between. The chain's CDR3 is CASSRRGQGGTEAFF. The CDR3 DNA reads TGTGCCAGCAGTCGCCGGGGCCAAGGAGGTACTGAAGCTTTCTTT.

This chain links TRBV7-9 with TRBJ1-3, with D hard to call. The length of the CDR3 is 15 residues. Trimming stripped 5 bases from V and 0 bases from J, with 11 bases between. In germline, CDR1 is SEHNR, CDR2 FQNEAQ (reference sequence). The CDR3 sequence is CASSLDTFSGNTIYF. As DNA, the CDR3 is TGTGCCAGCAGCCTCGACACTTTCTCTGGAAACACCATATATTTT.

This clone showed up many times. The J gene is TRBJ1-2, the V gene TRBV28; no definite D call. The V and J ends lost 5 bases and 5 bases respectively, with 9 bases between them. Germline CDR1 and CDR2: MDHEN and SYDVKM. CDR3 length equals 12 residues. In DNA form, the CDR3 reads TGTGCCAGCAGTCAGGCCGAGTATGGCTACACCTTC. This translates into CASSQAEYGYTF.

This chain joins TRBV28 and TRBJ2-4, with 7 bases lining up with TRBD2. The germline CDR1 and CDR2 sequences are MDHEN and SYDVKM. Trimming at V came to 5 bases and at J to 3 bases, leaving 7 bases not matched to a gene. The CDR3 is made up of 15 amino acids. This CDR3 is CASSTGEGGKNIQYF. CDR3 coding DNA: TGTGCCAGCAGTACGGGGGAGGGAGGCAAAAACATTCAGTACTTC.

This clone was detected only a few times. This chain links TRBV5-4 with TRBJ2-1; D uncertain. The CDR3 spans 14 residues. V was clipped by 2 bases and J by 2 bases, with 8 bases between them. CDR1 SGHNT and CDR2 YYREEE come from the germline V gene (reference sequence). CDR3 residues: CASSLGRTYNEQFF. The CDR3 region has the DNA TGTGCCAGCAGCTTAGGACGCACCTACAATGAGCAGTTCTTC.

Turning to this clone: Other DNA variants within this sample encode the same CDR3. The J gene is TRBJ1-1, the V gene TRBV5-1, with D possibly TRBD1 on 5 matching bases. V was pared by 4 bases and J by 1 base, with 11 bases between. The CDR3 covers 14 residues. CDR1 is SGHRS, CDR2 YFSETQ, per germline. The CDR3 spells CASSLVQGNTEAFF. The CDR3 DNA is TGCGCCAGCAGCCTTGTGCAGGGGAACACTGAAGCTTTCTTT.

This clone was counted a few times. The genes are TRBV18 and TRBJ1-5; a weak D match, TRBD1 (6 bases). Per germline, CDR1 KGHSH and CDR2 LQKENI. This CDR3 has 15 amino acids. The ends were cut back, 2 bases at V and 1 base at J, with 9 bases in the middle. CDR3 residues: CASSPGTLSNQPQHF. CDR3 in DNA: TGTGCCAGCTCACCAGGGACACTAAGCAATCAGCCCCAGCATTTT.

This sequence joins TRBV5-1 and TRBJ2-3; the match to TRBD2 covers 9 bases. V shed 2 bases, J shed 4 bases, and the junction held 5 bases outside the gene matches. There are 15 residues in the CDR3. Germline CDR1 SGHRS, CDR2 YFSETQ. The CDR3 DNA reads as TGCGCCAGCAGCTTTTCAGCGGGGGGTGCAGATACGCAGTATTTT. Its translation: CASSFSAGGADTQYF. Combining the CDR3 with reference TRBV5-1 and TRBJ2-3 gives the whole variable domain KAGVTQTPRYLIKTRGQQVTLSCSPISGHRSVSWYQQTPGQGLQFLFEYFSETQRNKGNFPGRFSGRQFSNSRSEMNVSTLELGDSALYLCASSFSAGGADTQYFGPGTRLTVL.